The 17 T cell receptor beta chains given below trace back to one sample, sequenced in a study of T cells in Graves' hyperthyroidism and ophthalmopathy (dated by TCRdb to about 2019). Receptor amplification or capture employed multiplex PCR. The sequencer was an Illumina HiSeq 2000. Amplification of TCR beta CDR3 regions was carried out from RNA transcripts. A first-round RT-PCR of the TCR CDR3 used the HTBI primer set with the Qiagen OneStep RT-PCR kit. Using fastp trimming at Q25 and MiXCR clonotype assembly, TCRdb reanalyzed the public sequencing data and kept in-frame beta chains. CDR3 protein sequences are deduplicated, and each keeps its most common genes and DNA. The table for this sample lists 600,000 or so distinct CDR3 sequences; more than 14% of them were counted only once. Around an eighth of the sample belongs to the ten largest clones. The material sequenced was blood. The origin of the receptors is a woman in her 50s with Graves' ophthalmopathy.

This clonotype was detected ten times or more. Written as DNA, the CDR3 is TGTGCCAGCAGAATGGGACTAGCCTCGAATGAGCAGTTCTTC. As protein: CASRMGLASNEQFF. The rearrangement links TRBV27 to TRBJ2-1; 9 positions match TRBD2. The germline V gene has CDR1 MNHEY and CDR2 SMNVEV (reference sequence). The CDR3 has 14 residues. The junction had 7 bases not matched to a gene; V was cut back by 6 bases and J by 7 bases.

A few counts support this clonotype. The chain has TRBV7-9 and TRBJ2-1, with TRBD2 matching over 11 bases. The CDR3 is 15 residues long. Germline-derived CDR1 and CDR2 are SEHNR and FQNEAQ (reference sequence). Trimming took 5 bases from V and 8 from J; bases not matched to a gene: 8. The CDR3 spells CASSQLAGVRDEQFF. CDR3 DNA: TGTGCCAGCAGCCAACTAGCGGGAGTTAGGGATGAGCAGTTCTTC.

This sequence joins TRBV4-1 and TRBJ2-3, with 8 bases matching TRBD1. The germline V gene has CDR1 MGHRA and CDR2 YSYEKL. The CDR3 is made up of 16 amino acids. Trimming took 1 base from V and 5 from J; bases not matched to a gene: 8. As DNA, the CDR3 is TGCGCCAGCAGCCAAGTGGGAGCAGGGGGCATAGATACGCAGTATTTT. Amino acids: CASSQVGAGGIDTQYF.

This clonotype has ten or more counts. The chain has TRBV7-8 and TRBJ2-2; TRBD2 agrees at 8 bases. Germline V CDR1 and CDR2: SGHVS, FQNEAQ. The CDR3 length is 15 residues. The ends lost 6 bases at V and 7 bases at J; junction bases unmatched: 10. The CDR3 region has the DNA TGTGCCAGCAGACTCAGCGGGAGCTATGACGGGGAGCTGTTTTTT. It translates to CASRLSGSYDGELFF.

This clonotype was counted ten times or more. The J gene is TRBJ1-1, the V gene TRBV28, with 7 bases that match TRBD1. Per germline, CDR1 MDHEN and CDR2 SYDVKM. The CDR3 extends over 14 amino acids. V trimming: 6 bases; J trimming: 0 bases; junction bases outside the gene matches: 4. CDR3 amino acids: CASRRTGVNTEAFF. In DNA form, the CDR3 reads TGTGCCAGCAGAAGGACAGGAGTGAACACTGAAGCTTTCTTT.

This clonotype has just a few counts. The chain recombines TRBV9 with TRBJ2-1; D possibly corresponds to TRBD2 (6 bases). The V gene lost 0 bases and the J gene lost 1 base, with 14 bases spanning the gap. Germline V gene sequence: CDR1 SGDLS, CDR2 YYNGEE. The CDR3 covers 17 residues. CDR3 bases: TGTGCCAGCAGCGTAGGGACGGGAGAAGTTTCCTACAATGAGCAGTTCTTC. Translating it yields CASSVGTGEVSYNEQFF.

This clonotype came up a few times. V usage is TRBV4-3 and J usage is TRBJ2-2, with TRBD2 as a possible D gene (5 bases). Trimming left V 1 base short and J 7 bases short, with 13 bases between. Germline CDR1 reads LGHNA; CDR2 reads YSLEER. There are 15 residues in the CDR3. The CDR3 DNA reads TGCGCCAGCAGCCAAGTATCCGGAGGTCGCGGGGAGCTGTTTTTT. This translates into CASSQVSGGRGELFF.

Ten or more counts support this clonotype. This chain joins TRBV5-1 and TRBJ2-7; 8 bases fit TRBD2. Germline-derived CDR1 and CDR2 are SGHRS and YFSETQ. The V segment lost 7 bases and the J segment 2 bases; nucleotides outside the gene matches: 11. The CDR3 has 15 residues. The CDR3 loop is CASAGGAGVAYEQYF. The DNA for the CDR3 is TGCGCCAGCGCCGGGGGGGCGGGAGTTGCCTACGAGCAGTACTTC.

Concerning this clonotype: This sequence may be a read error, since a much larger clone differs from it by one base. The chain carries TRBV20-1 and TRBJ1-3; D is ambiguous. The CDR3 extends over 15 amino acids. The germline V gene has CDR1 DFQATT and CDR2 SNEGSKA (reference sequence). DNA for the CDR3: TGCAGTGCTGGAGAAGGTAGCAACTCTGGAAACACCATATATTTT. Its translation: CSAGEGSNSGNTIYF.

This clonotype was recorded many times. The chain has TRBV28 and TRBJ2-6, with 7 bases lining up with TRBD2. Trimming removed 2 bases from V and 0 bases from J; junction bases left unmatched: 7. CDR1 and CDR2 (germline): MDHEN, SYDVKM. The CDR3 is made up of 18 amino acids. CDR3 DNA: TGTGCCAGCAGTTTAAGGCCTAGCGGCAGCTCTGGGGCCAACGTCCTGACTTTC. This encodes CASSLRPSGSSGANVLTF. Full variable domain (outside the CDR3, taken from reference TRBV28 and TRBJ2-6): DVKVTQSSRYLVKRTGEKVFLECVQDMDHENMFWYRQDPGLGLRLIYFSYDVKMKEKGDIPEGYSVSREKKERFSLILESASTNQTSMYLCASSLRPSGSSGANVLTFGAGSRLTVL.

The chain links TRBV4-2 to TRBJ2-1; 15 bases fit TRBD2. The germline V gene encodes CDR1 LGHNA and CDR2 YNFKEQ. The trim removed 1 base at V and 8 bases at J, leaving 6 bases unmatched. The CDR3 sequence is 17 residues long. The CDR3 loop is CASSQVPGTSGRYEQFF. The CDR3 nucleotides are TGTGCCAGCAGCCAAGTTCCCGGGACTAGCGGGAGGTATGAGCAGTTCTTC.

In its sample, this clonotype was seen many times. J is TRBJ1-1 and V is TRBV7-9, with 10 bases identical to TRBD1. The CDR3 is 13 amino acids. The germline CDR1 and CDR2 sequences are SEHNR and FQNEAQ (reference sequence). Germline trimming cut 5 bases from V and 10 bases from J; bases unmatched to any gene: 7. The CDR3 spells CASSVRDRGPAFF. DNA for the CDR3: TGTGCCAGCAGCGTTCGGGACAGGGGTCCAGCTTTCTTT.

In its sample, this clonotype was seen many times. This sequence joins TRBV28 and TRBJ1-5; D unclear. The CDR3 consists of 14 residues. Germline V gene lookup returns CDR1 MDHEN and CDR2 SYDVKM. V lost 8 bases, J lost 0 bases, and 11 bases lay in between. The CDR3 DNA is TGTGCCAGCGGCCCCGGCTTTAGCAATCAGCCCCAGCATTTT. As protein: CASGPGFSNQPQHF.

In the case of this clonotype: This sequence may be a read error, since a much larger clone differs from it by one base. The CDR3 DNA reads TGTGCCAGCAGGCCACGGAGATCCTACGAGCAGTACTTC. This encodes CASRPRRSYEQYF. The chain employs TRBV28 and TRBJ2-7; D ambiguous. V shed 6 bases and J shed 1 base, with 10 bases lying between them. Germline V gene data show CDR1 as MDHEN and CDR2 as SYDVKM. The CDR3 is made up of 13 amino acids.

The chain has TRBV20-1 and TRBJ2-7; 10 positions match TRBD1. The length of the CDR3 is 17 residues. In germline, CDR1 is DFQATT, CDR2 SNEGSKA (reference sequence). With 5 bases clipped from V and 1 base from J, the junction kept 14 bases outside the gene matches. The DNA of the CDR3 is TGCAGTGCTCCTCGTCCCGGGACAGGGGCGGGGTCCTACGAGCAGTACTTC. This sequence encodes CSAPRPGTGAGSYEQYF.

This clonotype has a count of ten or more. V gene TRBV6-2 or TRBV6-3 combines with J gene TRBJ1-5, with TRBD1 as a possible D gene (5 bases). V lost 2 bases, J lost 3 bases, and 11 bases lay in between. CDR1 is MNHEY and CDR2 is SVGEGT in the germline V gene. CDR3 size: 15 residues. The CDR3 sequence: CASSYGGSDNQPQHF. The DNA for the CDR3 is TGTGCCAGCAGTTACGGGGGGTCCGACAATCAGCCCCAGCATTTT.

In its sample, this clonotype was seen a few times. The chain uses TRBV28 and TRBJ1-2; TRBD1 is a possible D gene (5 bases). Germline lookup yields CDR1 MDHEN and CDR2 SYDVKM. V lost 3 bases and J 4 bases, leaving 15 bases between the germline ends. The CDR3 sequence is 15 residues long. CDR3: CASSLEQVWGYGYTF. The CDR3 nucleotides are TGTGCCAGCAGTTTGGAACAGGTCTGGGGCTATGGCTACACCTTC.